Listed below are T cell receptor beta chains from one sample, sequenced in a study of PD-L1 blockade in urothelial cancer. Generated by immunoSEQ multiplex PCR, the TCRdb table keeps only in-frame clones and is missing some. This sample has about 73,000 clones; approximately 91% occur once, and the top ten carry 3% to 4%. The sequencing here drew on PBMCs, taken around atezolizumab (anti-PD-L1) treatment. The receptors derive from a man between 60 and 70 years old with urothelial cancer. Each CDR3 is given with its conserved first and last residue. D genes are given only for firm matches. Not every row has a clone size; where given, it reads once, few, many or a size class.

>-|-|TRBV18|TRBJ2-5
CASSPAGLETQYF
TGTGCCAGCTCACCAGCAGGTTTGGAGACCCAGTACTTC
>-|TRBD2|TRBV4-3|TRBJ2-1
CASSQESSGRTNEQFF
TGCGCCAGCAGCCAAGAATCCAGCGGGAGAACAAATGAGCAGTTCTTC
>-|-|TRBV7-8|TRBJ2-7
CASGSFYEQYF
TGTGCCAGCGGCTCTTTCTACGAGCAGTACTTC
>-|-|TRBV5-8|TRBJ2-7
CASSLEGLEGSYEQYF
TGTGCCAGCAGCTTGGAGGGACTGGAGGGCTCCTACGAGCAGTACTTC
>-|TRBD2|TRBV9|TRBJ2-7
CASNPRGGSYEQYF
TGTGCCAGCAACCCAAGGGGAGGGTCCTACGAGCAGTACTTC
>-|-|TRBV6-1|TRBJ1-5
CASSGPNGRGSNQPQHF
TGTGCCAGCAGTGGCCCCAACGGGAGGGGCAGCAATCAGCCCCAGCATTTT
>-|TRBD1|TRBV6-7|TRBJ2-7
CASSEALDRGPRRKRNFYEQYF
TGTGCCAGCAGTGAAGCCCTGGACAGGGGGCCTAGGCGGAAGAGAAATTTCTACGAGCAGTACTTC
>-|-|TRBV7-2|TRBJ1-3
CASSPRGSSGNTIYF
TGTGCCAGCAGCCCCCGAGGAAGCTCTGGAAACACCATATATTTT
>-|TRBD2|TRBV27|TRBJ2-3
CASSLASGNPDTQYF
TGTGCCAGCAGTTTGGCTAGCGGGAATCCAGATACGCAGTATTTT
>-|-|TRBV6-5|TRBJ1-2
CASSFGGAANYGYTF
TGTGCCAGCAGTTTCGGGGGGGCAGCTAACTATGGCTACACCTTC
>-|-|TRBV4-3|TRBJ2-3
CASSQDLAGAPDTQYF
TGCGCCAGCAGCCAAGATCTGGCGGGGGCCCCGGATACGCAGTATTTT
>-|-|TRBV27|TRBJ1-1
CASSLWGGNTEAFF
TGTGCCAGCAGTCTTTGGGGGGGGAACACTGAAGCTTTCTTT
>-|TRBD2|TRBV4-3|TRBJ2-1
CASSRAPGTSSYNEQFF
TGCGCCAGCAGCCGAGCCCCCGGGACTAGCTCCTACAATGAGCAGTTCTTC
>few|-|TRBV7-2|TRBJ2-6
CASSLGVRSGANVLTF
TGTGCCAGCAGCTTAGGCGTGCGCTCTGGGGCCAACGTCCTGACTTTC
>-|-|TRBV6-5|TRBJ1-3
CASSSGASGNTIYF
TGTGCCAGCAGTTCAGGGGCCTCTGGAAACACCATATATTTT
>-|TRBD2|TRBV5-4|TRBJ2-5
CASSSRRLAGGPAETQYF
TGTGCCAGCAGCTCCCGAAGGCTAGCGGGGGGGCCCGCGGAGACCCAGTACTTC
>-|TRBD1|TRBV6-5|TRBJ1-3
CASRPGTAGNTIYF
TGTGCCAGCAGGCCCGGGACAGCTGGAAACACCATATATTTT
>few|TRBD2|TRBV27|TRBJ2-2
CASRGGDAGELFF
TGTGCCAGCAGGGGGGGGGATGCCGGGGAGCTGTTTTTT
>-|TRBD2|TRBV29-1|TRBJ2-3
CSVEAGREPDTQYF
TGCAGCGTTGAAGCGGGGAGGGAACCAGATACGCAGTATTTT
>-|TRBD1|TRBV6-6|TRBJ2-7
CASSYPGQGVYEQYF
TGTGCCAGCAGTTATCCGGGACAGGGCGTCTACGAGCAGTACTTC
>-|TRBD1|TRBV5-6|TRBJ1-5
CASSHSRDRGRGGNQPQHF
TGTGCCAGCAGTCACTCCCGGGACAGGGGGCGCGGCGGCAATCAGCCCCAGCATTTT
>once|TRBD1|TRBV10-3|TRBJ2-6
CAIRGATGISGANVLTF
TGTGCCATCAGGGGTGCGACAGGGATCTCTGGGGCCAACGTCCTGACTTTC
>-|-|TRBV16|TRBJ2-2
CASSQTGSNTGELFF
TGTGCCAGCAGCCAGACGGGGTCGAACACCGGGGAGCTGTTTTTT
>-|-|TRBV7-9|TRBJ2-1
CASSPRPGGGGYNEQFF
TGTGCCAGCAGCCCCCGCCCTGGGGGGGGCGGCTACAATGAGCAGTTCTTC
>-|-|TRBV19|TRBJ2-3
CASSIGPSSGVPTDTQYF
TGTGCCAGTAGTATAGGGCCCAGCTCAGGGGTCCCCACAGATACGCAGTATTTT
>few|TRBD1|TRBV29-1|TRBJ1-2
CSVGRTGEDYTF
TGCAGCGTTGGGCGGACAGGGGAAGACTACACCTTC
>-|-|TRBV5-5|TRBJ2-3
CASSSPVDTQYF
TGTGCCAGCAGCTCCCCGGTAGATACGCAGTATTTT
>-|-|TRBV18|TRBJ2-1
CASSPGGWQFF
TGTGCCAGCTCACCAGGGGGGTGGCAGTTCTTC
>-|-|TRBV5-6|TRBJ1-2
CASSADPGGYGYTF
TGTGCCAGCAGCGCCGACCCCGGGGGCTATGGCTACACCTTC
>-|-|TRBV27|TRBJ2-3
CASSRPPPAADTQYF
TGTGCCAGCAGCCGACCGCCTCCGGCGGCAGATACGCAGTATTTT
>-|TRBD1|TRBV27|TRBJ2-1
CASSPGTGRSNEQFF
TGTGCCAGCAGCCCCGGGACAGGTAGAAGCAATGAGCAGTTCTTC
>once|TRBD1|TRBV19|TRBJ1-1
CASRDRVNTEAFF
TGTGCCAGTAGGGACAGGGTCAACACTGAAGCTTTCTTT
>-|-|TRBV19|TRBJ1-5
CASSREGSSNQPQHF
TGTGCCAGTAGTAGGGAGGGTTCAAGCAATCAGCCCCAGCATTTT
>-|-|TRBV19|TRBJ1-6
CASSSRGPYNSPLHF
TGTGCCAGTAGTTCCAGGGGCCCCTATAATTCACCCCTCCACTTT
>-|TRBD2|TRBV7-3|TRBJ2-3
CASSLSGLGTDTQYF
TGTGCCAGCAGCCTTAGCGGGCTTGGCACAGATACGCAGTATTTT
>once|-|TRBV7-6|TRBJ2-3
CASSLGAGGGTDTQYF
TGTGCCAGCAGCTTAGGAGCTGGAGGGGGCACAGATACGCAGTATTTT
>few|-|TRBV19|TRBJ1-2
CASSTGTRPGYTF
TGTGCCAGTAGTACCGGGACACGTCCTGGCTACACCTTC
>-|-|TRBV28|TRBJ1-1
CASSGGLQNTEAFF
TGTGCCAGCAGTGGAGGACTGCAGAACACTGAAGCTTTCTTT
>-|TRBD2|TRBV28|TRBJ2-1
CASSFGGRNEQFF
TGTGCCAGCAGTTTCGGCGGGAGGAATGAGCAGTTCTTC
>-|-|TRBV19|TRBJ2-3
CASSTTHDTQYF
TGTGCCAGTAGTACGACACACGATACGCAGTATTTT
>-|-|TRBV4-1|TRBJ2-7
CASSPAGETHEQYF
TGCGCCAGCAGCCCAGCCGGGGAAACCCACGAGCAGTACTTC
>-|-|TRBV6-1|TRBJ1-2
CASSENSPRRGAYGYTF
TGTGCCAGCAGTGAAAACTCCCCTCGCAGGGGAGCCTATGGCTACACCTTC
>few|-|TRBV5-6|TRBJ1-2
CASTMLGSMNGYTF
TGTGCCAGCACCATGTTGGGCAGCATGAATGGCTACACCTTC
>-|-|TRBV4-1|TRBJ2-3
CASSQVFRSAGTDTQYF
TGCGCCAGCAGCCAAGTTTTTCGGTCCGCGGGCACAGATACGCAGTATTTT
>-|-|TRBV11-2|TRBJ1-3
CASSLNSGISGNTIYF
TGTGCCAGCAGCTTAAATAGCGGTATCTCTGGAAACACCATATATTTT
>-|TRBD1|TRBV9|TRBJ2-7
CASSVLDRGLNEQYF
TGTGCCAGCAGCGTTTTGGACAGGGGTTTGAACGAGCAGTACTTC
>-|-|TRBV10-3|TRBJ2-1
CAISVRDSSYNEQFF
TGTGCCATCAGTGTGCGGGACTCATCCTACAATGAGCAGTTCTTC
>-|TRBD2|TRBV7-6|TRBJ2-6
CASSLAGGSGANVLTF
TGTGCCAGCAGCTTAGCGGGAGGGTCTGGGGCCAACGTCCTGACTTTC
>-|TRBD1|TRBV25-1|TRBJ1-2
CASSELGRDRGLVGYTF
TGTGCCAGCAGTGAATTAGGACGGGACAGGGGGCTAGTCGGCTACACCTTC
>-|-|TRBV29-1|TRBJ1-1
CGHRVATEAFF
TGCGGTCACAGGGTGGCCACTGAAGCTTTCTTT
>-|-|TRBV19|TRBJ2-7
CASNPGTTVYEQYF
TGTGCCAGTAATCCCGGGACAACGGTCTACGAGCAGTACTTC
>-|TRBD2|TRBV7-2|TRBJ2-3
CASSLSGGRGTDTQYF
TGTGCCAGCAGCTTATCCGGCGGGAGGGGCACAGATACGCAGTATTTT
>-|TRBD1|TRBV6-6|TRBJ2-1
CASMGTGSETKEQFF
TGTGCCAGCATGGGGACAGGGTCTGAGACCAAAGAGCAGTTCTTC
>once|TRBD2|TRBV28|TRBJ2-1
CASSLPGLAANEQFF
TGTGCCAGCAGTTTACCGGGACTAGCGGCCAATGAGCAGTTCTTC
>-|TRBD1|TRBV11-3|TRBJ2-1
CASSLDPRGQSEQFF
TGTGCCAGCAGCTTAGATCCAAGGGGGCAGAGTGAGCAGTTCTTC